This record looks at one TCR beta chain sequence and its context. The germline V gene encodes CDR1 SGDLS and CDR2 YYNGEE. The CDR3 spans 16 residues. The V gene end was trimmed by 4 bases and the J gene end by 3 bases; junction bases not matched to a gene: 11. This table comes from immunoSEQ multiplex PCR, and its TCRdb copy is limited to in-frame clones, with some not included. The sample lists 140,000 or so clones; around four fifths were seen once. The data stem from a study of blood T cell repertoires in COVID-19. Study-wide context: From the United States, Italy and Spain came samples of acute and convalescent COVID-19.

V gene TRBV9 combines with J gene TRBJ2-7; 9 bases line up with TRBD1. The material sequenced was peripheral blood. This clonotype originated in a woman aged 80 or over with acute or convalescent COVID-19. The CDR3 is CASSYTPGTGLYEQYF. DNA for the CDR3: TGTGCCAGCAGCTATACACCCGGGACAGGGCTCTACGAGCAGTACTTC. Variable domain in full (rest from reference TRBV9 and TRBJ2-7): DSGVTQTPKHLITATGQRVTLRCSPRSGDLSVYWYQQSLDQGLQFLIQYYNGEERAKGNILERFSAQQFPDLHSELNLSSLELGDSALYFCASSYTPGTGLYEQYFGPGTRLTVT.